Each of the 3 T cell receptor beta chains below was sequenced from the same sample in a study of cytomegalovirus exposure and HLA in healthy donors. With 60 Vbeta and 13 Jbeta primers, the PCR was carried out. Assay used: immunoSEQ multiplex PCR; TCRdb lists only in-frame clones, some missing. The table includes about 130,000 clones, around four fifths detected once. Sample: PBMCs. The source is a man aged 25 to 40 in good health and CMV-seronegative.

The chain recombines TRBV27 with TRBJ2-3, with 7 nucleotides matching TRBD2. The CDR3 length is 16 residues. Germline V gene data show CDR1 as MNHEY and CDR2 as SMNVEV (reference sequence). V lost 4 bases to trimming and J lost 2 bases; unmatched junction nucleotides: 9. The CDR3 DNA follows: TGTGCCAGCAGTTCAGGACTAGGTGGATTCACAGATACGCAGTATTTT. It codes for CASSSGLGGFTDTQYF.

The chain carries TRBV19 and TRBJ2-2, with D tentatively TRBD2 (6 bases). This CDR3 has 16 amino acids. V lost 6 bases and J lost 7, with 21 bases in between. Germline assignment: CDR1 LNHDA and CDR2 SQIVND (reference sequence). CDR3: CASRTLRDRGSGELFF. The CDR3 DNA reads TGTGCCAGTAGGACCTTGCGAGACCGGGGGAGCGGGGAGCTGTTTTTT. The full variable domain, its missing parts supplied by reference TRBV19 and TRBJ2-2, is DGGITQSPKYLFRKEGQNVTLSCEQNLNHDAMYWYRQDPGQGLRLIYYSQIVNDFQKGDIAEGYSVSREKKESFPLTVTSAQKNPTAFYLCASRTLRDRGSGELFFGEGSRLTVL.

This clone showed up just a few times. The rearrangement uses TRBV5-6 and TRBJ2-7, with D possibly being TRBD2 (7 bases). V dropped 0 bases and J dropped 1 base, with 14 bases sitting between them. Germline V gene sequence: CDR1 SGHDT, CDR2 YYEEEE. This CDR3 is built from 16 residues. The CDR3: CASSLAVGGPSYEQYF. CDR3 nucleotides: TGTGCCAGCAGCTTGGCCGTGGGGGGGCCTTCCTACGAGCAGTACTTC.